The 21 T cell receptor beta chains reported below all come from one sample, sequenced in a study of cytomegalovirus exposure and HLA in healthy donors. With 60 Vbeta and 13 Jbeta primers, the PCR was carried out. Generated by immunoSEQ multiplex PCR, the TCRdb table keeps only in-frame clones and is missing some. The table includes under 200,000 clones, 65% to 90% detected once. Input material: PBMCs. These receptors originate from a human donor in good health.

The CDR3 DNA reads TGTGCCATCAGTGGTTCGGCGGGGGGAGAGGATACGCAGTATTTT. Protein: CAISGSAGGEDTQYF. The chain has TRBV10-3 and TRBJ2-3; 8 bases are a match to TRBD2. The V segment lost 4 bases and the J segment 6 bases; nucleotides outside the gene matches: 9. Germline loops: CDR1 ENHRY, CDR2 SYGVKD. CDR3 length: 15 residues.

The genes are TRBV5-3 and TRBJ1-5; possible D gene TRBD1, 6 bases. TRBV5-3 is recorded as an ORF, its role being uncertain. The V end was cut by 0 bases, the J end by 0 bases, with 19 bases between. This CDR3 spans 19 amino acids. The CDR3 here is CARSLADSRPHYSNQPQHF. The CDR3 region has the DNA TGTGCCAGAAGCTTGGCGGACAGCCGACCACATTATAGCAATCAGCCCCAGCATTTT.

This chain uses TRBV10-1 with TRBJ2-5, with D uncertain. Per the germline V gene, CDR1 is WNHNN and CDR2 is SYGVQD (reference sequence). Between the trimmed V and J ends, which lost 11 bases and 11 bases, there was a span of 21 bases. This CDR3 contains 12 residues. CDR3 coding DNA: TGCGCCCGTTGTATGGAGCTCGAAGAGCAGTACTTC. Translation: CARCMELEEQYF.

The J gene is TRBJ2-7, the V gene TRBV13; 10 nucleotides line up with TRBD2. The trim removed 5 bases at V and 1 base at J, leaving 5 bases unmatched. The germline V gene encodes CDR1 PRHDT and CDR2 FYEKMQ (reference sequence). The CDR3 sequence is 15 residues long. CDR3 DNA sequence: TGTGCCAGCAGCGGGGGACTAGCGACTTCCTACGAGCAGTACTTC. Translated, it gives CASSGGLATSYEQYF. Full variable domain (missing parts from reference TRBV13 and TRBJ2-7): AAGVIQSPRHLIKEKRETATLKCYPIPRHDTVYWYQQGPGQDPQFLISFYEKMQSDKGSIPDRFSAQQFSDYHSELNMSSLELGDSALYFCASSGGLATSYEQYFGPGTRLTVT.

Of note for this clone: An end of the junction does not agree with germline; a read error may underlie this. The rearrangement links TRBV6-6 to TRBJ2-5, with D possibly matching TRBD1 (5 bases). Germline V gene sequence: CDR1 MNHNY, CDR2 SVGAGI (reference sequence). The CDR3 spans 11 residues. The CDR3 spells CASSTDTLVNF. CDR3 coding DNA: TGTGCCAGCAGTACGGACACCCTGGTGAACTTC.

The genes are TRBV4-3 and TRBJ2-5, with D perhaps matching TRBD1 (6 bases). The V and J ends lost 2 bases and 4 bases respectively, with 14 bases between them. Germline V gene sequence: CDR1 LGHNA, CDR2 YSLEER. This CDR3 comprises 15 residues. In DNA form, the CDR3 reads TGCGCCAGCAGCCAAATTACAGGGCCGGGAGAGACCCAGTACTTC. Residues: CASSQITGPGETQYF.

The CDR3 region is CASSPRAGASSYEQYF. The CDR3 nucleotides are TGTGCCAGCTCACCACGCGCAGGGGCTTCCTCCTACGAGCAGTACTTC. The rearrangement uses TRBV18 and TRBJ2-7; TRBD1 might be the D (6 bases). The CDR3 loop spans 16 amino acids. The V end lost 1 base, the J end lost 0 bases, and 13 bases lay between the germline ends. Looked up from germline, CDR1 is KGHSH and CDR2 is LQKENI.

CDR3 sequence (DNA): TGTGCCAGTAGCAACATTTGGACAGGGAACACTGAAGCTTTCTTT. Its translation is CASSNIWTGNTEAFF. The rearrangement joins TRBV19 to TRBJ1-1; 7 positions agree with TRBD1. The junction had 8 bases not matched to a gene; V was cut back by 6 bases and J by 1 base. Germline loops: CDR1 LNHDA, CDR2 SQIVND (reference sequence). The CDR3 covers 15 residues. Full variable domain (outside the CDR3, taken from reference TRBV19 and TRBJ1-1): DGGITQSPKYLFRKEGQNVTLSCEQNLNHDAMYWYRQDPGQGLRLIYYSQIVNDFQKGDIAEGYSVSREKKESFPLTVTSAQKNPTAFYLCASSNIWTGNTEAFFGQGTRLTVV.

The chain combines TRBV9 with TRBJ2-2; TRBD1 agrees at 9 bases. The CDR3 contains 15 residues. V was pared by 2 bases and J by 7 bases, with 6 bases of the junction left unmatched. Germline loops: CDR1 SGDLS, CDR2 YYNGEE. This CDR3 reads CASSVTGGSFGELFF. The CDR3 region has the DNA TGTGCCAGCAGCGTCACAGGGGGCAGTTTCGGGGAGCTGTTTTTT.

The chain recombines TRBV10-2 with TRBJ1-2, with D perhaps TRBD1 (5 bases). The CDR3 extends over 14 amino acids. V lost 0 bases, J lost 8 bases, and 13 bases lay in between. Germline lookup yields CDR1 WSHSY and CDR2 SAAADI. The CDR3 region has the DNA TGCGCCAGCAGTGAGTCTGGCAGAACAGGCGGCTACACCTTC. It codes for CASSESGRTGGYTF.

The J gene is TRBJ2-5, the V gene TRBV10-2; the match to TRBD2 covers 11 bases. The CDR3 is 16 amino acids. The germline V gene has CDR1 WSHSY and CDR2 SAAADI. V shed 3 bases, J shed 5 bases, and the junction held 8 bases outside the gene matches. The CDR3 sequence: CASSDLIAGGRETQYF. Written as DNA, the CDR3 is TGCGCCAGCAGTGATCTAATAGCGGGGGGGCGGGAGACCCAGTACTTC.

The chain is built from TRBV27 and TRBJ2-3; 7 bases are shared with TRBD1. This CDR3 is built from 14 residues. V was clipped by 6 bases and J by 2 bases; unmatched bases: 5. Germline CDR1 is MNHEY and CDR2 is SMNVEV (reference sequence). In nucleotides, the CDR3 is TGTGCCAGCAGCAGACAGGGCAACACAGATACGCAGTATTTT. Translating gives CASSRQGNTDTQYF.

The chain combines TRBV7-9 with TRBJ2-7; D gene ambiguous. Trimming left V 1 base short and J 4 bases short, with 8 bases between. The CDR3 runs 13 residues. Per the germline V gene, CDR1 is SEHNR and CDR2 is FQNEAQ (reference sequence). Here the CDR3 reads CASSLVLGYEQYF. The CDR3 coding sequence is TGTGCCAGCAGCTTAGTGCTCGGTTACGAGCAGTACTTC.

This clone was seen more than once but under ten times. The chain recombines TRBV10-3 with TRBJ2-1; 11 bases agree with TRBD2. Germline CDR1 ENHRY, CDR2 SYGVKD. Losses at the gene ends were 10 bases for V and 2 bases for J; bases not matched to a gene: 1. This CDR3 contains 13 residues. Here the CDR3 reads CANSGGAYNEQFF. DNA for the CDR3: TGTGCCAATAGCGGGGGGGCCTACAATGAGCAGTTCTTC.

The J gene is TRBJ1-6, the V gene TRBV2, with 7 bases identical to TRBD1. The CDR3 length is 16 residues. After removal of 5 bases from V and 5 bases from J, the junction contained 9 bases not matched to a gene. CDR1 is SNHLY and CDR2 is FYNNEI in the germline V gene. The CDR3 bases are TGTGCCAGCAGTCTACCGACAGGGTGGAATAATTCACCCCTCCACTTT. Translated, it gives CASSLPTGWNNSPLHF. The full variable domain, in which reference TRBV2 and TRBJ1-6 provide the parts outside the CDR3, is EPEVTQTPSHQVTQMGQEVILRCVPISNHLYFYWYRQILGQKVEFLVSFYNNEISEKSEIFDDQFSVERPDGSNFTLKIRSTKLEDSAMYFCASSLPTGWNNSPLHFGNGTRLTVT.

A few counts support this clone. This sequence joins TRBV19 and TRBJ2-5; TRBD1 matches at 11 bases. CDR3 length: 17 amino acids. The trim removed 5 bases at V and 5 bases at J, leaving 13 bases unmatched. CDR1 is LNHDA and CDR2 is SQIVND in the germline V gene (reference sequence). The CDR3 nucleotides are TGTGCCAGTAGTCCACATTTCGGACAGGGGGCATTTGAGACCCAGTACTTC. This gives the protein CASSPHFGQGAFETQYF.

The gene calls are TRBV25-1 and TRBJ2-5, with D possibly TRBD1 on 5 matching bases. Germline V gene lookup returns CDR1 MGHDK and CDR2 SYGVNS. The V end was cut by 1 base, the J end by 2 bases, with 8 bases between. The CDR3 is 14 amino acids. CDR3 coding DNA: TGTGCCAGCAGTGAATCAGGGTCACAAGAGACCCAGTACTTC. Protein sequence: CASSESGSQETQYF. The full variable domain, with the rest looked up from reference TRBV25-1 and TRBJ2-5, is EADIYQTPRYLVIGTGKKITLECSQTMGHDKMYWYQQDPGMELHLIHYSYGVNSTEKGDLSSESTVSRIRTEHFPLTLESARPSHTSQYLCASSESGSQETQYFGPGTRLLVL.

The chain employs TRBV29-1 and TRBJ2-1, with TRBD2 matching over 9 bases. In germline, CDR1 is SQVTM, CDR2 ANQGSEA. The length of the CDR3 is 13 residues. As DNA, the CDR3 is TGCGGTGCGGGAGGGGGGGGAGTAAATGAGCAGTTCTTC. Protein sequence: CGAGGGGVNEQFF.

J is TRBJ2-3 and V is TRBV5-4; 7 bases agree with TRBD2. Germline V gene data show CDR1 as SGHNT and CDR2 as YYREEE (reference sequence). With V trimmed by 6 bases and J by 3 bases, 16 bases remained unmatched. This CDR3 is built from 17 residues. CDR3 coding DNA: TGTGCCAGCACCCCTGGAGGTAGCGGGTGGGGGACAGATACGCAGTATTTT. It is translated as CASTPGGSGWGTDTQYF.

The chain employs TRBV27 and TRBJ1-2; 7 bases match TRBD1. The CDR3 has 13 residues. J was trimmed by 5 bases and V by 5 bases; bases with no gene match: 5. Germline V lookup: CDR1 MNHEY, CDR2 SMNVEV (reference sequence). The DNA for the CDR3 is TGTGCCAGCAGTCGGCGGGACAGTTATGGCTACACCTTC. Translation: CASSRRDSYGYTF.

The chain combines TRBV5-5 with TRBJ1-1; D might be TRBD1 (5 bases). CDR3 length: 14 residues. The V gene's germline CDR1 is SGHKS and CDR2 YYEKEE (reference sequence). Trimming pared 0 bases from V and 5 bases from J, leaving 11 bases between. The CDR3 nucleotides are TGTGCCAGCAGCTTGGCAGTCAGGGTGACTGAAGCTTTCTTT. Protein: CASSLAVRVTEAFF. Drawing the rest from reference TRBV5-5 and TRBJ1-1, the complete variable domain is DAGVTQSPTHLIKTRGQQVTLRCSPISGHKSVSWYQQVLGQGPQFIFQYYEKEERGRGNFPDRFSARQFPNYSSELNVNALLLGDSALYLCASSLAVRVTEAFFGQGTRLTVV.